Reported below is one T cell receptor (beta chain). It lacks a known antigen. It has no much larger one-base neighbor in the sample; base qualities were not kept. Using the deep immunoSEQ assay, multiplex PCR amplified TCR CDR3 regions from genomic DNA. Extracted genomic DNA from each cell subset was distributed evenly across all wells of several immunoSEQ 96-well plates, and each plate was treated as a replicate. Each replicate PCR for sorted subsets received around 200 ng genomic DNA, equal to some 32,000 T cell genomes. The purified libraries were quantified using a Qubit 3.0 fluorometer, sized with a Bioanalyzer 2100, and then quantified again using the KAPA Library Quantification kit. Each immunoSEQ 96-well plate was sequenced on its own single-read 150-cycle Illumina NextSeq 550 flow cell. In the paper's pipeline: Because the immunoSEQ output held only junctional sequences and lacked quality scores, the filtering could not match the filtering applied to full-length reads. To assign V/J genes and CDR3, sequences were annotated against IMGT germline references using PyIR, a Python wrapper for IgBLAST v1.9. Reads with weak V/J assignments (E-value above 1e-6), missing CDR3, stop codons, out-of-frame junctions, or ambiguous translated residues were removed. V3J clonotypes were defined as sequences sharing an identical inferred V gene, J gene, and CDR3 amino acid sequence. To compute the percentage overlap between repertoires, the number of shared unique clonotypes was divided by the size of the smaller repertoire. RTK rarefaction, the Chao1 estimator, and Recon v2.1 estimates of unobserved clonotypes were used to assess repertoire richness. For all TCRbeta clonotypes obtained by the gDNA method from a handful of donors, generation probabilities were computed with OLGA. The source is immuneACCESS, and TCRdb retained only in-frame sequences with V and J called. Part of the clones is not carried over; for the studies checked, unresolved V genes explain less than half of this, and the remainder is unexplained. The DNA was the basis for D and trimming; V, J and clone size are from that table. The sample includes around 2.1 million clones, with approximately 94% observed a single time. 1.5% to 2% of the sample rests with the top ten.

The CDR3 starts with the cysteine, ends with the phenylalanine, and has 14 residues. The read is trimmed to its CDR3 DNA, 42 bases read in frame from base 1. The germline V gene (reference sequence) supplies CDR1 LNHNV and CDR2 YYDKDF. V is trimmed back by 5 bases and J by 5 bases, and the junction contains 8 bases that no gene match accounts for. This sample stems from a study of shared clonotypes between healthy human individuals (dated by TCRdb to the early 2020s). Regarding the research as a whole: The cohort comprised a couple of women and a few men aged 18 to 49 years. Per donor, three plates each were used for CD4 naive and CD4 memory, two for CD8 naive, and one for CD8 memory. To estimate repertoire size and how much clonotype sharing occurs between individuals, the study deeply sequenced the blood TCR repertoires of about five healthy adults. Different laboratories and diverse techniques were used to prepare libraries and sequence TCR repertoires, to increase sequencing depth and limit assay-specific biases. Each donor's leukapheresis produced roughly between roughly 0.9 and 8.9 billion PBMCs.

CD8 naive samples consisted of CD45RO-negative cells that were positively selected for CCR7, yielding a CD45RA+CCR7+ population without TemRA cells. Healthy HIV-negative adults with no recently reported acute infections or vaccinations were included as donors. Every donor was a Caucasian adult living in Nashville, Tennessee, USA. Blood was obtained by leukapheresis, after which PBMCs were separated by Ficoll-Histopaque density gradient centrifugation and cryopreserved in liquid nitrogen vapor phase. Analytical flow cytometry was used to check the purity and quantity of every magnetically sorted T cell population. Genomic DNA was isolated from every sorted fraction and measured by UV absorbance on a Nanodrop 2000c. Overall study results and their limits: Naive subsets generally had larger estimated clonotype richness than memory subsets. Higher generation probabilities were observed for clonotypes shared by all four sorted-subset donors than for non-shared clonotypes. When several donors were compared, the shared fraction of clonotypes was around 5% for naive CD4, approximately 3.3% for naive CD8, 2% to 2.5% for memory CD4, and 0.4% for memory CD8. Only blood was sampled, and tissue TCR repertoires likely differ from those in blood. Pairwise subsampling led to the expectation that sequencing depth would affect the degree of clonotype sharing among donors. Because the study included only a small number of donors, the genetic and exposure-history diversity represented was limited. Incomplete sequencing was indicated by rarefaction of sorted-subset datasets, despite the large sequencing depth.

Sequenced: naive CD8+ T cells from PBMCs. Interpreted using the paper, the cell subset or site label stands for: CD45RA+CCR7+. This chain is built from TRBV15 and TRBJ2-7, with TRBD1 matching 8 junction bases. The TCR comes from a man younger than 35 in good health. Some clones in this sample may be carry-over from other donors' samples. The DNA is as follows: TGTGCCACCAGCCCGACAGGGGAGATAAACGAGCAGTACTTC. It translates as CATSPTGEINEQYF.